The entry below describes one T cell receptor beta chain. Its specificity is unknown. Researchers ran the PCR with 60 Vbeta and 13 Jbeta primers. Some clones are missing from TCRdb's copy, which holds only in-frame ones; the method was immunoSEQ multiplex PCR. The data show around 180,000 clones, with 60% to 80% seen just once and over 2% held by the top ten. The data were taken from a study of cytomegalovirus exposure and HLA in healthy donors. About the research overall: One earlier analysis, a look at roughly 180 million T cells, found some 120 million unique TCR beta sequences. The study, taken as a whole, reports: Using the classifier, cytomegalovirus status was reportedly diagnosed with high specificity and sensitivity.

Per germline, CDR1 LNHDA and CDR2 SQIVND (reference sequence). There are 13 residues in the CDR3. Trimming removed 7 bases from V and 2 bases from J, with 10 bases in between. The sequenced material came from PBMCs. The TCR comes from a man in his 60s in good health and CMV-seronegative. The gene calls are TRBV19 and TRBJ2-3, with D perhaps TRBD2 (7 bases). The CDR3 DNA follows: TGTGCCAGTAAGGCGGGGGCCACAGATACGCAGTATTTT. Residues: CASKAGATDTQYF.